The 4 T cell receptor beta chains reported below all come from one sample, sequenced in a study of T cells in localized non-small cell lung cancer. The protocol was immunoSEQ multiplex PCR, while the TCRdb copy is restricted to in-frame clones and leaves out a portion. This repertoire shows 5,000 to 6,500 clones, roughly 41% found once; its top ten account for about 9.9%. The sequences come from lung tumor tissue, collected before any cancer treatment. Receptors originate from a woman aged 35 to 75 with stage II squamous cell lung carcinoma.

As to this clone: One end of the junction fails to match germline, which may point to a read error. The gene calls are TRBV11-3 and TRBJ2-5; 14 bases agree with TRBD2. This CDR3 has 16 residues. The V gene's germline CDR1 is SGHNT and CDR2 YENEEA. The CDR3 sequence is CTSSTIGLAGGETQYF. The CDR3 DNA is TGTACCAGCAGTACTATTGGACTAGCGGGAGGAGAGACCCAGTACTTC.

CDR3 in amino acids: CAWSPLGQFNEQFF. In DNA, the CDR3 is TGTGCCTGGAGTCCGTTAGGACAATTCAATGAGCAGTTCTTC. This chain joins TRBV30 and TRBJ2-1; TRBD1 might be the D (5 bases). Germline V gives CDR1 GTSNPN, CDR2 SVGIG (reference sequence). Trimming stripped 2 bases from V and 6 bases from J, with 14 bases between. CDR3 length: 14 amino acids.

This clone occurred a few times. V is TRBV6-8 and J is TRBJ2-1, with 9 positions matching TRBD2. The CDR3 spans 19 residues. Germline lookup yields CDR1 MNHGY and CDR2 SAAAGT. V was clipped by 4 bases and J by 4 bases; unmatched bases: 17. This CDR3 reads CASSSRSRRGTSLYNEQFF. For the CDR3, the DNA is TGTGCCAGCAGTTCACGTTCGAGGCGGGGGACTAGCCTATACAATGAGCAGTTCTTC.

Only a few counts were recorded for this clone. An end of the junction does not agree with germline; a read error may underlie this. The chain has TRBV6-8 and TRBJ1-2; D call uncertain. CDR3 length: 13 amino acids. Germline-derived CDR1 and CDR2 are MNHGY and SAAAGT. The CDR3 loop is CASSDSSGYGYTF. Here the CDR3 DNA reads TGTGCCAGCAGTGACTCGAGCGGCTATGGCTACACCTTC.